Reported below is one T cell receptor (beta chain). The sample comes from a study of cytomegalovirus exposure and HLA in healthy donors. CDR1 and CDR2 (germline): SGHVS, FQNEAQ. Between the trimmed V and J ends, which lost 5 bases and 0 bases, there was a span of 11 bases. The CDR3 loop spans 15 amino acids. 60 Vbeta and 13 Jbeta primers were used in PCR. In the source study's methods: A later analysis counted around 74 million unique TCR beta chains, some 10 million shared. Produced via immunoSEQ multiplex PCR; TCRdb's table is partial and in-frame only. V and J calls and clone size are those listed in that table; D and trimming were worked out from the DNA. The profile shows approximately 150,000 clones, about 75% of them singletons.

The clonotype was recovered from a male donor in good health and CMV-seronegative. Source material: PBMCs. The chain combines TRBV7-8 with TRBJ2-1; the D gene is possibly TRBD1 (6 bases). DNA of the CDR3: TGTGCCAGCAGCACAACAGGGTTCTCCTACAATGAGCAGTTCTTC. This gives the protein CASSTTGFSYNEQFF.